The clone carrying this T cell receptor beta chain appeared a few times. Antigen unknown. CDR1 and CDR2 (germline): LGHNA, YSLEER. CDR3 size: 14 residues. Trimming left V 11 bases short and J 4 bases short, with 18 bases between. The library put unique molecular identifiers onto individual cDNA molecules. TCRdb re-analysed the RACE reads in MiXCR, keeping a single row per CDR3 protein. The sample contains about 85,000 distinct CDR3 sequences, 8.5% of which appear only once. The time point here: pre-sensitization, week 0. Noted treatment: therapeutic diphenylcyclopropenone sensitization with weekly scalp DPC. The sample comes from a study of human T cells and chemical hapten exposure. The study, taken as a whole, reports: Donors in the study had alopecia, meaning their immune response may differ from healthy people's. TCRs exceeding 1 in 1000 frequency stayed unchanged with DPC sensitization. Large CDR3 similarity clusters arose significantly more often from expanded TCRs than from controls.

Sequencing used whole blood, obtained in connection with sensitization to the hapten diphenylcyclopropenone (DPC). This clonotype originated in a man between 35 and 55 years old with alopecia areata. Some clones in this sample may be carry-over from other donors' samples. This chain connects TRBV4-3 to TRBJ2-1; D ambiguous. Here the CDR3 reads CALDRQRIYNEQFF. CDR3 bases: TGCGCCTTAGATAGGCAGCGTATTTACAATGAGCAGTTCTTC.